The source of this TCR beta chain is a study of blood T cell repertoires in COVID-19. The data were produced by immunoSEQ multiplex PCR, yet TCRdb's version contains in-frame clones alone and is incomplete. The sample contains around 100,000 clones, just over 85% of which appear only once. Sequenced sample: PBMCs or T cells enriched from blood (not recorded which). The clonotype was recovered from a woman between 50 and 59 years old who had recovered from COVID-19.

The DNA of the CDR3 is TGTGCCAGCAGCTTGAGACAGGGGAGCGGCTACACCTTC. Its translation is CASSLRQGSGYTF. The V call is TRBV11-2, the J call TRBJ1-2, with TRBD1 identical over 8 bases. Germline V CDR1 and CDR2: SGHAT, FQNNGV. V was clipped by 3 bases and J by 8 bases; unmatched bases: 5. The CDR3 runs to 13 residues.